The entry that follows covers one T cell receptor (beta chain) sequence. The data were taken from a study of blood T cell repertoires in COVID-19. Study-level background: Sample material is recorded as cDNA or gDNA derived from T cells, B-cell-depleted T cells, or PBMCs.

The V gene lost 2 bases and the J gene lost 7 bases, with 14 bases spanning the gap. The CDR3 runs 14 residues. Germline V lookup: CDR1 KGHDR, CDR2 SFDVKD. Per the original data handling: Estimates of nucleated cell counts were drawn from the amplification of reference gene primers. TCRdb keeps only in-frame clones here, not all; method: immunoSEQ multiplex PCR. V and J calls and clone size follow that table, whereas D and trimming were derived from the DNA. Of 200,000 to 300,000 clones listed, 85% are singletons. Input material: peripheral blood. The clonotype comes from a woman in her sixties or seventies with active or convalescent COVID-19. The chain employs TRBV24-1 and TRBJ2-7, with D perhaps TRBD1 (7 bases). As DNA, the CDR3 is TGTGCCACCAGTGATTCCGTATCAGGGGGGGAGCAGTACTTC. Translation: CATSDSVSGGEQYF.